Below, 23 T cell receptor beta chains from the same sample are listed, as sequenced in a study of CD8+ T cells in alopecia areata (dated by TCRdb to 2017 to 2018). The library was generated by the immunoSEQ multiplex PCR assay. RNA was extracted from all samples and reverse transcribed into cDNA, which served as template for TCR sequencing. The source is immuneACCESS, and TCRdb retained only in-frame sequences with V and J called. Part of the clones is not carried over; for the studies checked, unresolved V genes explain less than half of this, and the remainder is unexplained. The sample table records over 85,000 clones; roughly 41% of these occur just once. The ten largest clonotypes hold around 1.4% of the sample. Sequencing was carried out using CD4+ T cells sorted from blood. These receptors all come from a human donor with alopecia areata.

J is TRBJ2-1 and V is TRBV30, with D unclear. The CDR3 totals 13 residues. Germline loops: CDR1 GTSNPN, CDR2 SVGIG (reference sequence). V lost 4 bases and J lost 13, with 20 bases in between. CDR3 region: CAWTAGPGSRQFF. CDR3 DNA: TGTGCCTGGACCGCCGGCCCGGGTTCACGACAGTTCTTC.

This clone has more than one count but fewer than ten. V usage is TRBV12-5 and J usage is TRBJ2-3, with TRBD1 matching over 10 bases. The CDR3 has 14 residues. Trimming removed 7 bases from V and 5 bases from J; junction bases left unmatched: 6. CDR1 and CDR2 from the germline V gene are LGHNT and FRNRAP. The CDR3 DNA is TGTGCTAGTGCCGGTGACAGGGGGCAAGATACGCAGTATTTT. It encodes CASAGDRGQDTQYF.

As DNA, the CDR3 is TGTGCCAGCAGCTCCACCACGGAGGGGATCCAGTACTTC. Translation gives CASSSTTEGIQYF. This chain connects TRBV7-2 to TRBJ2-7, with D possibly matching TRBD2 (6 bases). The CDR3 loop spans 13 amino acids. The germline V gene has CDR1 SGHTA and CDR2 FQGNSA. The V end lost 4 bases, the J end lost 10 bases, and 17 bases lay between the germline ends.

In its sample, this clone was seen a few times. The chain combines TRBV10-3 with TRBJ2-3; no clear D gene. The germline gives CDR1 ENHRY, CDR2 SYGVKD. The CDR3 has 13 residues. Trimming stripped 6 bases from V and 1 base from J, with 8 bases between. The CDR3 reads CAIRQEGTDTQYF. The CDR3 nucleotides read TGTGCCATCAGGCAGGAAGGCACAGATACGCAGTATTTT.

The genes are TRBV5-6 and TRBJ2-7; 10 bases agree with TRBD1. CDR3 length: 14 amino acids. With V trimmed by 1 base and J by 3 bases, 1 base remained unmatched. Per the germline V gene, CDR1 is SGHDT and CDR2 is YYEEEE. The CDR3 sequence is CASSLWDRGYEQYF. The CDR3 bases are TGTGCCAGCAGCTTGTGGGACAGGGGCTACGAGCAGTACTTC.

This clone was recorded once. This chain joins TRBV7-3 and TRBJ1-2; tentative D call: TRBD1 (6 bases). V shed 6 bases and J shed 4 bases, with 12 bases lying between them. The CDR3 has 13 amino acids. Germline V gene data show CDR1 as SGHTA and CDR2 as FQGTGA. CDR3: CASRSSGAYGYTF. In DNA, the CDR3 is TGTGCCAGCAGAAGTTCGGGGGCCTATGGCTACACCTTC.

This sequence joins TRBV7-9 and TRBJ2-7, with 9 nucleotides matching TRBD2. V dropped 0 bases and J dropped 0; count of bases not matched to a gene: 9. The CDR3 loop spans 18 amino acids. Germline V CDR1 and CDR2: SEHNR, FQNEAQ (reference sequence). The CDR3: CASSLAGGAGGLSYEQYF. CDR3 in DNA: TGTGCCAGCAGCTTAGCGGGGGGAGCGGGAGGACTCTCCTACGAGCAGTACTTC. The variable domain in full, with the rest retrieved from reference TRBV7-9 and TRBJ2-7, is DTGVSQNPRHKITKRGQNVTFRCDPISEHNRLYWYRQTLGQGPEFLTYFQNEAQLEKSRLLSDRFSAERPKGSFSTLEIQRTEQGDSAMYLCASSLAGGAGGLSYEQYFGPGTRLTVT.

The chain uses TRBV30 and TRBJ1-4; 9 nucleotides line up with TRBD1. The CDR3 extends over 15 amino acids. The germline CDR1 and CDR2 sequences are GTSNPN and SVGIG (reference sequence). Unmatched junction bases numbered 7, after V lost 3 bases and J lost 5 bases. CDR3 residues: CAWRPRTGANEKLFF. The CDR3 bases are TGTGCCTGGAGACCACGGACAGGGGCAAATGAAAAACTGTTTTTT.

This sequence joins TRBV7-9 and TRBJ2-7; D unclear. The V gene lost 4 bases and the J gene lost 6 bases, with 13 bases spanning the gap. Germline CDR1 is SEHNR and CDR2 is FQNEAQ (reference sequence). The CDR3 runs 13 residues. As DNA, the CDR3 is TGTGCCAGCAGCTCCCGGGCCCCCCTCGAGCAGTACTTC. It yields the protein CASSSRAPLEQYF.

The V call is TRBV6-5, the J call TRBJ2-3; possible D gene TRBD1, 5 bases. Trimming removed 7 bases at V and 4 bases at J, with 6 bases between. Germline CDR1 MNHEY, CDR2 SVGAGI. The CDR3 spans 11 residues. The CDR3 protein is CASTRADTQYF. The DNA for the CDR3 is TGTGCCAGCACCAGGGCAGATACGCAGTATTTT.

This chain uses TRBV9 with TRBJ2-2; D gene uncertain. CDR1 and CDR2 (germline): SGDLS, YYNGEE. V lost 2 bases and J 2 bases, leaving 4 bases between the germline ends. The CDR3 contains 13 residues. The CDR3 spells CASSVTNTGELFF. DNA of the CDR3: TGTGCCAGCAGCGTGACAAACACCGGGGAGCTGTTTTTT.

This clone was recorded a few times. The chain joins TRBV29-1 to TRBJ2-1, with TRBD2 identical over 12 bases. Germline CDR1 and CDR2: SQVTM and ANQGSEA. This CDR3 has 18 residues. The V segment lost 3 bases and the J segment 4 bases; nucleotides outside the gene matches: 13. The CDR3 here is CSVDSPSSGRAGYNEQFF. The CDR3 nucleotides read TGCAGCGTTGATTCCCCCTCTAGCGGGAGGGCAGGATACAATGAGCAGTTCTTC.

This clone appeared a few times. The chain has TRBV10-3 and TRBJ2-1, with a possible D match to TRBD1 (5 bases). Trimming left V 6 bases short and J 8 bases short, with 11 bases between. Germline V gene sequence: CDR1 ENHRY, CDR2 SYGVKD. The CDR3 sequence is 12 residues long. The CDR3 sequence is CAISATGDEQFF. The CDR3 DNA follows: TGTGCCATCAGCGCTACAGGCGATGAGCAGTTCTTC.

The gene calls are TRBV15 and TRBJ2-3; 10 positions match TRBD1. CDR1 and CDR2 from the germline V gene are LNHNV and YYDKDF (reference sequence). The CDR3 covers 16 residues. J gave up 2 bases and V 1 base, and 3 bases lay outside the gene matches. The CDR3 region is CATSRGQGALTDTQYF. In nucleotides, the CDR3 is TGTGCCACCAGCAGAGGACAGGGGGCCCTCACAGATACGCAGTATTTT.

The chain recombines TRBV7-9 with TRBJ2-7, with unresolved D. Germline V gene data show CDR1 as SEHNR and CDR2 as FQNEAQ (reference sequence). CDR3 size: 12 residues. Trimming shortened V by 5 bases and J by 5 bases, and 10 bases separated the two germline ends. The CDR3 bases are TGTGCCAGCAGCAATAGGGTCCACGAGCAGTACTTC. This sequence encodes CASSNRVHEQYF.

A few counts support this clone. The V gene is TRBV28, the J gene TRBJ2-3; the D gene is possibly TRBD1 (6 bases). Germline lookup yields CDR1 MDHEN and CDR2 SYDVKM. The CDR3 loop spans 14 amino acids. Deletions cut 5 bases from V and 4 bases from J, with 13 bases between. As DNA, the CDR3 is TGTGCCAGCAGTAGACAGGAATCGGCAGATACGCAGTATTTT. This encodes CASSRQESADTQYF.

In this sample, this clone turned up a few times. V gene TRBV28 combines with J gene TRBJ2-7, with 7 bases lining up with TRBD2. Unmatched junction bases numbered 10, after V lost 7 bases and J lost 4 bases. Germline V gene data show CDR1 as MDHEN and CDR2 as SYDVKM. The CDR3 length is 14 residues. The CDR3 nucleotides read TGTGCCAGCACCCTGAGCGGGACCGCTTACGAGCAGTACTTC. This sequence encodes CASTLSGTAYEQYF.

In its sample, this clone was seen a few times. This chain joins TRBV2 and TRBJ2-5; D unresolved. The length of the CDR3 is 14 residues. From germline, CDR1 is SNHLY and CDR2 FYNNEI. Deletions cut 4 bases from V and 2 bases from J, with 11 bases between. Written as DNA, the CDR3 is TGTGCCAGCAGTGGCGAGGTAACACAAGAGACCCAGTACTTC. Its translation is CASSGEVTQETQYF.

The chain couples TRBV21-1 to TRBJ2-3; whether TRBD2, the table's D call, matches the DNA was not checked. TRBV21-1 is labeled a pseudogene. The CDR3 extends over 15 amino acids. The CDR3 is CASSNSRGFADTQYF. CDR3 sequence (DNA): TGTGCCAGCAGCAACTCCCGGGGTTTCGCAGATACGCAGTATTTT.

In nucleotides, the CDR3 is TGCGCCAGCAGCCAACAGCGGGACAACTCCTACGAGCAGTACTTC. It specifies CASSQQRDNSYEQYF. The chain has TRBV4-3 and TRBJ2-7; TRBD2 is a possible D gene (7 bases). Per the germline V gene, CDR1 is LGHNA and CDR2 is YSLEER. The CDR3 is 15 amino acids. V lost 2 bases and J 0 bases, leaving 11 bases between the germline ends.

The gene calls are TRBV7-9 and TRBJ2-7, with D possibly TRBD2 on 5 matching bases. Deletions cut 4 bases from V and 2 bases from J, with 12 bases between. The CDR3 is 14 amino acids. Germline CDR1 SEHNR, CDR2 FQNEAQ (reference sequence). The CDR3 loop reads CASSSGLIPYEQYF. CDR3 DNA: TGTGCCAGCAGCTCCGGACTTATACCCTACGAGCAGTACTTC.

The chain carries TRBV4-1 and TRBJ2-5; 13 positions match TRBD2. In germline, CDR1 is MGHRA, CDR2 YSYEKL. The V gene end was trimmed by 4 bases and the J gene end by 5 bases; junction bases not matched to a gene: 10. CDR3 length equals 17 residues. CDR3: CASSRGLAGVLSETQYF. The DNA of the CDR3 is TGCGCCAGCAGCCGAGGACTAGCGGGAGTATTGTCGGAGACCCAGTACTTC.

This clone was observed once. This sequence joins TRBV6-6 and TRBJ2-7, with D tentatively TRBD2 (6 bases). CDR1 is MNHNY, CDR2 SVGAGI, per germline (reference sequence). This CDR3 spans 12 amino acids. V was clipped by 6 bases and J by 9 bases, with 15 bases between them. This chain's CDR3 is CASRTGGPGQYF. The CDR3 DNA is TGTGCCAGCAGGACCGGGGGTCCTGGGCAGTACTTC.